One TCR beta chain is described in this entry. The data were produced by immunoSEQ multiplex PCR, yet TCRdb's version contains in-frame clones alone and is incomplete. The data show 90,000 to 95,000 clones, with approximately 83% seen just once and approximately 7% held by the top ten. The data derive from a study of a mutant IDH1 vaccine in newly diagnosed glioma. Time point: baseline, week 1 (first vaccination visit). Treatment noted: pre-vaccination baseline after standard-of-care therapy. Trimming at V came to 4 bases and at J to 6 bases, leaving 2 bases not matched to a gene. The CDR3 sequence is 13 residues long. CDR1 and CDR2 (germline): SGHRS, YFSETQ.

The source of this sequence is a woman aged 45-60 years with glioma. Sequenced here: PBMCs, sampled from a glioma patient treated with radiotherapy, temozolomide or both. The chain is built from TRBV5-1 and TRBJ1-2, with 11 positions matching TRBD1. CDR3 amino acids: CASSRTGGNGYTF. The CDR3 DNA is TGCGCCAGCAGCCGGACAGGGGGCAATGGCTACACCTTC. Filled out from reference TRBV5-1 and TRBJ1-2, the complete variable domain reads KAGVTQTPRYLIKTRGQQVTLSCSPISGHRSVSWYQQTPGQGLQFLFEYFSETQRNKGNFPGRFSGRQFSNSRSEMNVSTLELGDSALYLCASSRTGGNGYTFGSGTRLTVV.